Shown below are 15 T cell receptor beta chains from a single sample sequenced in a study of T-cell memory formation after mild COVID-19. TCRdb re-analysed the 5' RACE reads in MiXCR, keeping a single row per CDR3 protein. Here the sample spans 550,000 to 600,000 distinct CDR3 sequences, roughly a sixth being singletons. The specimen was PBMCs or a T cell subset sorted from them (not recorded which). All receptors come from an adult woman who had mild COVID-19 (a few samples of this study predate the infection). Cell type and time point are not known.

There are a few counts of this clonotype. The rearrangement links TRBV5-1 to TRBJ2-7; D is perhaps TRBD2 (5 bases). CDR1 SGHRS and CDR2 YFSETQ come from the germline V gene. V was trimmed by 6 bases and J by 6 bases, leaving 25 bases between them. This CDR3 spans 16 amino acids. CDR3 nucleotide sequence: TGCGCCAGCACCAACCCGGAGAGAGGGCAGCTAGGCGAGCAGTACTTC. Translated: CASTNPERGQLGEQYF.

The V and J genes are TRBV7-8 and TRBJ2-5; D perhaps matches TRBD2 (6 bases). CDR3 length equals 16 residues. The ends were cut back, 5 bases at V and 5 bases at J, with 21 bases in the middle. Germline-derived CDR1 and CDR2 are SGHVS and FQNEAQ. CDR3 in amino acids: CASSLSMRGREETQYF. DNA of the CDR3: TGTGCCAGCAGCCTCTCGATGAGGGGACGGGAGGAGACCCAGTACTTC.

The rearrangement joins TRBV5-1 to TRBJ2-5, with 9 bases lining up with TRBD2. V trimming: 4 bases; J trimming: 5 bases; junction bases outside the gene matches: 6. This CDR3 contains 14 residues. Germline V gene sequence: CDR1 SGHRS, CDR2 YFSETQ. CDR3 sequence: CASSGGRAEETQYF. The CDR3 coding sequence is TGCGCCAGCAGCGGCGGGAGGGCCGAGGAGACCCAGTACTTC.

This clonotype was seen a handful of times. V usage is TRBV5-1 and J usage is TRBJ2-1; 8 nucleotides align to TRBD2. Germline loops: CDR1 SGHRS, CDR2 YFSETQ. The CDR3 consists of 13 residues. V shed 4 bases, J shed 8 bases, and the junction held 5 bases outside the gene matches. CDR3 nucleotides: TGCGCCAGCAGCCCCGGGGGGGTCCATGAGCAGTTCTTC. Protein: CASSPGGVHEQFF.

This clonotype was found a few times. Written as DNA, the CDR3 is TGTGCCAGCTCTCAACCTCGTGCCCCCTACAATGAGCAGTTCTTC. It yields the protein CASSQPRAPYNEQFF. The chain employs TRBV18 and TRBJ2-1; D is unclear. Trimming shortened V by 6 bases and J by 2 bases, and 14 bases separated the two germline ends. The CDR3 extends over 15 amino acids. Germline V gene sequence: CDR1 KGHSH, CDR2 LQKENI. Full variable domain (remainder filled in from reference TRBV18 and TRBJ2-1): NAGVMQNPRHLVRRRGQEARLRCSPMKGHSHVYWYRQLPEEGLKFMVYLQKENIIDESGMPKERFSAEFPKEGPSILRIQQVVRGDSAAYFCASSQPRAPYNEQFFGPGTRLTVL.

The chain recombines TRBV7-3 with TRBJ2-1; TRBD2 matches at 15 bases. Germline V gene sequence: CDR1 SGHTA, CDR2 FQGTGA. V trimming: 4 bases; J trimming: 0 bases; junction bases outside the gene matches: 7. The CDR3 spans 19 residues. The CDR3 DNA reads TGTGCCAGCAGCTCGGGACTAGCGGGAGGCCGGAGCTCCTACAATGAGCAGTTCTTC. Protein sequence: CASSSGLAGGRSSYNEQFF.

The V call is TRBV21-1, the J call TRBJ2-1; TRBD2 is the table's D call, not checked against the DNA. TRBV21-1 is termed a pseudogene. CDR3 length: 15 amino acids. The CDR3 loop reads CASSNMAGAGNEQFF. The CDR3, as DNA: TGTGCCAGCAGCAACATGGCGGGAGCAGGAAATGAGCAGTTCTTC.

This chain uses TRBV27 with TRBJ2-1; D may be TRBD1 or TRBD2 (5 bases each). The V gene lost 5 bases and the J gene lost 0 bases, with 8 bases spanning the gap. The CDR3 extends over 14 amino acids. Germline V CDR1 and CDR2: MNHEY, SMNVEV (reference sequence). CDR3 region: CASSEGYSYNEQFF. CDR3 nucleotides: TGTGCCAGCAGTGAGGGGTACTCCTACAATGAGCAGTTCTTC.

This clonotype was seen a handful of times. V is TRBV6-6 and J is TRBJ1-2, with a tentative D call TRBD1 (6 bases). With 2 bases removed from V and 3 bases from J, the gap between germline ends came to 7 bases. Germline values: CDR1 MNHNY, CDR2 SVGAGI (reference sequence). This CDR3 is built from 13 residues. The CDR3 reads CASSYPGDYGYTF. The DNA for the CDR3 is TGTGCCAGCAGTTACCCAGGGGACTATGGCTACACCTTC.

The CDR3 is CASSLGGLDEFF. CDR3 in DNA: TGCGCCAGCAGCTTGGGAGGACTAGATGAGTTCTTC. The chain employs TRBV5-1 and TRBJ2-1; 7 bases line up with TRBD2. The CDR3 length is 12 residues. CDR1 and CDR2 from the germline V gene are SGHRS and YFSETQ. J gave up 14 bases and V 0 bases, and 5 bases lay outside the gene matches. The full variable domain, with the rest looked up from reference TRBV5-1 and TRBJ2-1, is KAGVTQTPRYLIKTRGQQVTLSCSPISGHRSVSWYQQTPGQGLQFLFEYFSETQRNKGNFPGRFSGRQFSNSRSEMNVSTLELGDSALYLCASSLGGLDEFFGPGTRLTVL.

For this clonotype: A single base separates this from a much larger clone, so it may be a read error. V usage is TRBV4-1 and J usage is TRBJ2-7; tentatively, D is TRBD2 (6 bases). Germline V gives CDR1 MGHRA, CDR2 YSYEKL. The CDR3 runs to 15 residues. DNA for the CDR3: TGCGCCAGCAGCGCCATTTGGCGGGGATCCTACGAGAAGTACTTC. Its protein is CASSAIWRGSYEKYF.

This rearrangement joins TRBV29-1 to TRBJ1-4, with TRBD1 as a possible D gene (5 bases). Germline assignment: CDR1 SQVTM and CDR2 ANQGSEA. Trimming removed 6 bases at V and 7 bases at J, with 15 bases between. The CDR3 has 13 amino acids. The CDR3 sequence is CSVRTWEGEKLFF. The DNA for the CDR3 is TGCAGCGTGCGGACATGGGAGGGTGAAAAACTGTTTTTT.

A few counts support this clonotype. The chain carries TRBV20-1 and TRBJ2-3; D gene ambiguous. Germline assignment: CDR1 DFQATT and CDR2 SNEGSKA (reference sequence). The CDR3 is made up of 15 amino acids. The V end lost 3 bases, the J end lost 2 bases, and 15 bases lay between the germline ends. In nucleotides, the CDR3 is TGCAGTGCTAGCTACAGCTCATTCCCCACAGATACGCAGTATTTT. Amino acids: CSASYSSFPTDTQYF.

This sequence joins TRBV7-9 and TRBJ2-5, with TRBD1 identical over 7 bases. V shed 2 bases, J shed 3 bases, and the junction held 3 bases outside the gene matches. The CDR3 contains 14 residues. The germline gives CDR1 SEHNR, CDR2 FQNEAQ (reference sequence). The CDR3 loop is CASSLSTGKETQYF. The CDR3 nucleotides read TGTGCCAGCAGCTTATCGACAGGGAAAGAGACCCAGTACTTC.

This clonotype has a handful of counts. CDR3 DNA: TGCAGTGCTAGGAGGGACTCCTTCTCTGGAAACACCATATATTTT. This gives the protein CSARRDSFSGNTIYF. The rearrangement links TRBV20-1 to TRBJ1-3, with D tentatively TRBD1 (5 bases). This CDR3 has 15 residues. The V gene's germline CDR1 is DFQATT and CDR2 SNEGSKA (reference sequence). V was pared by 3 bases and J by 0 bases, with 12 bases between.